Listed below are T cell receptor beta chains from one sample, sequenced in a study of molecular identifiers for immune sequencing clone quantification. A single record per CDR3 protein comes from TCRdb applying MiXCR to the PCR reads. The sample yields 300,000 to 350,000 distinct CDR3 sequences, 20% to 25% seen once. The sequenced material came from naive CD8+ T cells from blood, with Jurkat cell RNA spiked in. The receptors come from a human donor in good health. Some libraries in this study had Jurkat cell RNA spiked in. Both conserved end residues are part of each CDR3. Fields, in order: J gene, clone size, D gene, V gene, CDR3 DNA, CDR3 protein. The D gene is left open where the match is weak. Some rows have no size entry. The others give once, few or many, or a class for an expanded clone.

>TRBJ2-1|many|.|TRBV30
TGTGCCTGGAGTTTGACCCATGAGCAGTTCTTC
CAWSLTHEQFF
>TRBJ2-1|few|.|TRBV23-1
TGCGCCAGCAGTCAAGGGACAACAGGAGCCTACAATGAGCAGTTCTTC
CASSQGTTGAYNEQFF
>TRBJ1-2|.|.|TRBV20-1
TGCAGTGCTAGTCCCCTCCGCCAGGGAGACTATGGCTACACCTTC
CSASPLRQGDYGYTF
>TRBJ2-5|many|TRBD2|TRBV9
TGTGCCAGCAACCGCGGGACTAGCGCCGAGACCCAGTACTTC
CASNRGTSAETQYF
>TRBJ2-3|many|.|TRBV12-3/TRBV12-4
TGTGCCAGCAGTATATCAGACGCTAGCACAGATACGCAGTATTTT
CASSISDASTDTQYF
>TRBJ2-1|many|TRBD2|TRBV7-8
TGTGCCAGCAGTCTAGCGGGGAGCTCCTACAATGAGCAGTTCTTC
CASSLAGSSYNEQFF
>TRBJ2-5|few|.|TRBV7-9
TGTGCCAGCAGCTTAGCAGCGGTGATAGAGACCCAGTACTTC
CASSLAAVIETQYF
>TRBJ1-2|many|.|TRBV29-1
TGCAGCGCCGAAGGGGCCGTCGGAAAATATGGCTACACCTTC
CSAEGAVGKYGYTF
>TRBJ2-3|.|TRBD2|TRBV27
TGTGCCAGCAGTTTGGGAGCGGGGCTTCCTGGGACAGATACGCAGTATTTT
CASSLGAGLPGTDTQYF
>TRBJ2-3|few|TRBD2|TRBV6-5
TGTGCCAGCAGTTATCTCCCCGGTACTAGCGGATACACAGATACGCAGTATTTT
CASSYLPGTSGYTDTQYF
>TRBJ2-2|many|.|TRBV4-2
TGTGCCAGCAGCCGCTACCCTGACGGGGAGAACACCGGGGAGCTGTTTTTT
CASSRYPDGENTGELFF
>TRBJ2-3|few|.|TRBV18
TGTGCCAGCTCCCCGGACAGGGAGGGCGCAGATACGCAGTATTTT
CASSPDREGADTQYF
>TRBJ2-3|.|TRBD2|TRBV7-8
TGTGCCAGCAGCGCCCAGGCTAGCGGGTCCACAGATACGCAGTATTTT
CASSAQASGSTDTQYF
>TRBJ2-5|many|TRBD1|TRBV29-1
TGCAGCGTTGTTTCTTGGGAGGACAGGGAAGAGACCCAGTACTTC
CSVVSWEDREETQYF
>TRBJ1-6|few|.|TRBV25-1
TGTGCCAGCAGTGAATTAAGGACGGTAGATTCACCCCTCCACTTT
CASSELRTVDSPLHF
>TRBJ2-7|few|.|TRBV11-2
TGTGCCAGCAGCCATGGGGGAGCCGACTACGAGCAGTACTTC
CASSHGGADYEQYF
>TRBJ2-5|.|TRBD2|TRBV4-1
TGCGCCAGCAGCCCACTAGCGGGGGGGCTGGATTTCGTCCAGACCCAGTACTTC
CASSPLAGGLDFVQTQYF
>TRBJ2-7|many|.|TRBV27
TGTGCCAGCAGCCCCCACCCCGCCTCCTACGAGCAGTACTTC
CASSPHPASYEQYF
>TRBJ1-5|many|TRBD1|TRBV5-4
TGTGCCAGCAGCCCTGGACAGGGACTTAATCAGCCCCAGCATTTT
CASSPGQGLNQPQHF
>TRBJ2-3|.|.|TRBV21-1
TGTGCCAGCAGCAAAGCTAATAGGCCTAGCACAGATACGCAGTATTTT
CASSKANRPSTDTQYF